This TCR beta chain emerged from a study of vaccination effects on CD4 cells after COVID-19. Investigators separated out CD4+ T cells once around 11 days of culture had passed. Participants completed two doses of the BNT162b2 or mRNA-1273 vaccine. Nucleocapsid antibodies stayed negative before and after vaccination, showing no earlier SARS-CoV-2 infection. Half-medium replacement with IL-2 medium occurred on days 3 and 7. Study-wide results and caveats: By a late point after vaccination, infection- and vaccine-induced clones had shrunk markedly through clonal contraction.

Here immunoSEQ multiplex PCR was the method, and the copy in TCRdb shows in-frame clones only, minus some. Seen here are 60,000 to 80,000 clones, 74% observed once, and the top ten hold about 2.2%. Remarks on this clone: Antigen: not known.

Trimming cost V 4 bases and J 1 base, with 13 bases left between them. The CDR3 consists of 15 residues. Germline loops: CDR1 LGHDT, CDR2 YNNKEL (reference sequence). This chain joins TRBV3-1 (or the pseudogene TRBV3-2) and TRBJ1-2, with no clear D. The sequence was collected from a human donor who received a COVID-19 vaccine. This sample comprised CD4+ T cells from PBMCs cultured without peptide, obtained after COVID-19 vaccination. CDR3 sequence: CASSLAYRYNYGYTF. CDR3 nucleotide sequence: TGTGCCAGCAGCCTTGCCTACAGATATAACTATGGCTACACCTTC.